The 13 T cell receptor beta chains below all came from one sample that was sequenced in a study of CXCR3-negative and CXCR3-positive naive CD8 T cells. cDNA libraries for TRB were generated by 5' RACE incorporating UMI labels. Using the 5' RACE reads, TCRdb records one entry per CDR3 protein without DNA. The clone table shows around 160,000 distinct CDR3 sequences, with the ten largest holding under 0.35%. Study-level findings and limits: The study found more hydrophobic TRB CDR3s in CXCR3-positive naive cells than in CXCR3-negative naive cells.

Their cognate antigens are unknown. The sequenced sample was naive CXCR3+ CD8+ T cells from blood. Subset noted: CD45RO-CCR7+CD27+CD95- naive CD8+ T cells expressing CXCR3 (TNR3+). Source of these receptors: a human donor in good health. Some clones in this sample may be carry-over from other donors' samples.

This sequence joins TRBV29-1 and TRBJ2-1; no DNA is available, so the TRBD1 call from TCRdb remains unchecked. Germline assignment: CDR1 SQVTM and CDR2 ANQGSEA. The CDR3 has 12 residues. CDR3 protein: CSGRQGFNEQFF.

This chain links TRBV20-1 with TRBJ2-4; TCRdb picks TRBD2, but there is no DNA to check that call. Germline V gives CDR1 DFQATT, CDR2 SNEGSKA (reference sequence). The CDR3 extends over 15 amino acids. CDR3 sequence reads: CSAYGTDLAKNIQYF.

The chain recombines TRBV9 with TRBJ2-7; TCRdb's D gene call, TRBD1, goes unchecked for lack of DNA. CDR1 SGDLS and CDR2 YYNGEE come from the germline V gene. CDR3 length: 16 amino acids. The CDR3 here is CASSPSSGTVPYEQYF. Looking up the rest from reference TRBV9 and TRBJ2-7 gives the full variable domain: DSGVTQTPKHLITATGQRVTLRCSPRSGDLSVYWYQQSLDQGLQFLIQYYNGEERAKGNILERFSAQQFPDLHSELNLSSLELGDSALYFCASSPSSGTVPYEQYFGPGTRLTVT.

The chain recombines TRBV29-1 with TRBJ2-3; lacking DNA, the TRBD1 call made by TCRdb goes unchecked. CDR3 length: 14 residues. CDR1 and CDR2 from the germline V gene are SQVTM and ANQGSEA. The CDR3 sequence: CSVVREWSTDTQYF.

The rearrangement links TRBV20-1 to TRBJ1-1; the TCRdb call, TRBD1, lacks DNA for checking. The CDR3 has 12 residues. The germline V gene has CDR1 DFQATT and CDR2 SNEGSKA (reference sequence). This CDR3 reads CSARGGNTEAFF.

The genes are TRBV4-1 and TRBJ2-1; the TCRdb D gene call, TRBD1, has no DNA to confirm it. Germline CDR1 MGHRA, CDR2 YSYEKL. The CDR3 sequence is 15 residues long. This chain's CDR3 is CASSGVTRGYNEQFF.

The chain uses TRBV5-6 and TRBJ2-7; with no DNA, the TCRdb D assignment of TRBD1 cannot be verified. Germline values: CDR1 SGHDT, CDR2 YYEEEE. This CDR3 region has 14 residues. CDR3 in amino acids: CASTGDRGPYEQYF. Based on the CDR3 plus reference TRBV5-6 and TRBJ2-7, the full variable domain is DAGVTQSPTHLIKTRGQQVTLRCSPKSGHDTVSWYQQALGQGPQFIFQYYEEEERQRGNFPDRFSGHQFPNYSSELNVNALLLGDSALYLCASTGDRGPYEQYFGPGTRLTVT.

The chain combines TRBV28 with TRBJ2-5; TCRdb names TRBD2, which stays unverified in the absence of DNA. CDR1 is MDHEN, CDR2 SYDVKM, per germline. This CDR3 region has 17 residues. The CDR3 is CASSFRGTSLTQETQYF.

This chain links TRBV4-1 with TRBJ2-7; the D call of TRBD1 rests on TCRdb alone, since no DNA is present to check it. The CDR3 is 13 amino acids. Germline CDR1 reads MGHRA; CDR2 reads YSYEKL. This CDR3 reads CASSNIQGYEQYF.

This sequence joins TRBV11-3 and TRBJ2-7; there is no DNA to check the TCRdb D call of TRBD1. Germline V lookup: CDR1 SGHNT, CDR2 YENEEA. This CDR3 contains 13 residues. The CDR3 sequence is CASSSGTDYEQYF.

The chain couples TRBV28 to TRBJ2-7. The CDR3 is 13 residues long. The V gene's germline CDR1 is MDHEN and CDR2 SYDVKM. The CDR3 reads CASSWGDKNEQYF. The entire variable domain, with the rest obtained from reference TRBV28 and TRBJ2-7, is as follows: DVKVTQSSRYLVKRTGEKVFLECVQDMDHENMFWYRQDPGLGLRLIYFSYDVKMKEKGDIPEGYSVSREKKERFSLILESASTNQTSMYLCASSWGDKNEQYFGPGTRLTVT.

V gene TRBV7-9 combines with J gene TRBJ2-6; with no DNA, the TCRdb D assignment of TRBD1 cannot be verified. The V gene's germline CDR1 is SEHNR and CDR2 FQNEAQ (reference sequence). The CDR3 is made up of 19 amino acids. CDR3 protein: CASSPTPGQGAIGANVLTF.

The V gene is TRBV7-2, the J gene TRBJ2-1; TCRdb returns TRBD2, unconfirmable since there is no DNA. Germline CDR1 reads SGHTA; CDR2 reads FQGNSA. This CDR3 has 16 amino acids. CDR3 in amino acids: CASSLDRGRAYNEQFF.